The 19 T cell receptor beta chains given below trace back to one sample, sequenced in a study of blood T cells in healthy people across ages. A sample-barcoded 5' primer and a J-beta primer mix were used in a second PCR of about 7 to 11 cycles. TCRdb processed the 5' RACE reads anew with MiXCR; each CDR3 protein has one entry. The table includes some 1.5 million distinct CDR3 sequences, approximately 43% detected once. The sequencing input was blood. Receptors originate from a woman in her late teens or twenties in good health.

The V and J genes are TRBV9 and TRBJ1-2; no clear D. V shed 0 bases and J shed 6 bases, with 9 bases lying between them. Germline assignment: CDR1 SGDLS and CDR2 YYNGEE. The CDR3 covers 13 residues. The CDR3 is CASSVGGSHGYTF. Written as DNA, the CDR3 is TGTGCCAGCAGCGTAGGCGGAAGCCATGGCTACACCTTC. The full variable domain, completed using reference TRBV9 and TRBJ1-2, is DSGVTQTPKHLITATGQRVTLRCSPRSGDLSVYWYQQSLDQGLQFLIQYYNGEERAKGNILERFSAQQFPDLHSELNLSSLELGDSALYFCASSVGGSHGYTFGSGTRLTVV.

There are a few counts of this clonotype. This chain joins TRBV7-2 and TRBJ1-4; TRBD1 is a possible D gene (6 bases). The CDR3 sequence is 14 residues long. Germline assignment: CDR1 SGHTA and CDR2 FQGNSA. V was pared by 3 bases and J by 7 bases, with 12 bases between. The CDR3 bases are TGTGCCAGCAGCTTTGGGGGCGCGAGTGAAAAACTGTTTTTT. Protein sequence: CASSFGGASEKLFF.

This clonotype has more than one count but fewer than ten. CDR3 coding DNA: TGTGCCAGCAGCGTATTGGCAGGGGGTGAGACCCAGTACTTC. This translates into CASSVLAGGETQYF. This chain links TRBV9 with TRBJ2-5; TRBD1 agrees at 7 bases. Germline CDR1 reads SGDLS; CDR2 reads YYNGEE. V shed 1 base and J 5 bases; nucleotides not matched to a gene: 5. The CDR3 covers 14 residues.

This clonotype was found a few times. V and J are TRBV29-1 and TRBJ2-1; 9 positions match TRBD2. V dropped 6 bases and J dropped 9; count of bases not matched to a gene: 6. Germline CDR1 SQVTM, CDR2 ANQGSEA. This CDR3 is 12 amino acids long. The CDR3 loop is CSVEREAREQFF. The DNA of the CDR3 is TGCAGCGTAGAGCGGGAGGCTCGTGAGCAGTTCTTC.

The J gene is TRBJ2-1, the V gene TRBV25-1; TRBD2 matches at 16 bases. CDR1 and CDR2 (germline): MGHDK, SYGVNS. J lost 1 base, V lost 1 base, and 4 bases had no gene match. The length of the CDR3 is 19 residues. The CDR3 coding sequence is TGTGCCAGCAGTGAATCTCCGGGACTAGCGGGAGGGTCCTACAATGAGCAGTTCTTC. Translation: CASSESPGLAGGSYNEQFF.

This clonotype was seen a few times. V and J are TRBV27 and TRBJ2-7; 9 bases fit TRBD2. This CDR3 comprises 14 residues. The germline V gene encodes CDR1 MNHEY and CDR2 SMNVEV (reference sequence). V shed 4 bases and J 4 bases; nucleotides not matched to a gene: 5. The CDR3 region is CASSSASGAYEQYF. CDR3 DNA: TGTGCCAGCAGTTCGGCTAGCGGGGCGTACGAGCAGTACTTC.

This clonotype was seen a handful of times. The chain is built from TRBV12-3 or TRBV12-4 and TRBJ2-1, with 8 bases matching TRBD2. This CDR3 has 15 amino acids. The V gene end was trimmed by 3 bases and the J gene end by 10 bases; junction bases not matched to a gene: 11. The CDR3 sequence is CASSFDLGLGSEQFF. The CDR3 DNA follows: TGTGCCAGCAGTTTTGATTTGGGACTAGGTAGCGAGCAGTTCTTC.

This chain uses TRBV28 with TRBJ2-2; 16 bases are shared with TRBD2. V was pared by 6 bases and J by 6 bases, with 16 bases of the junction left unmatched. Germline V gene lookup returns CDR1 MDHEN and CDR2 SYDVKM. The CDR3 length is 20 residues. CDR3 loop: CASSPLPGTSGRAFPGELFF. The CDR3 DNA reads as TGTGCCAGCAGCCCCCTGCCCGGGACTAGCGGGAGGGCCTTCCCCGGGGAGCTGTTTTTT.

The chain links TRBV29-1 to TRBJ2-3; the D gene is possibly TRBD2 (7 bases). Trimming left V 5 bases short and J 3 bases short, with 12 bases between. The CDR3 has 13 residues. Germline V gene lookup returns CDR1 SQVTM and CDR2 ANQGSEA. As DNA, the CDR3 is TGCAGCGTTAAGGGGGGGCTGACAGATACGCAGTATTTT. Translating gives CSVKGGLTDTQYF.

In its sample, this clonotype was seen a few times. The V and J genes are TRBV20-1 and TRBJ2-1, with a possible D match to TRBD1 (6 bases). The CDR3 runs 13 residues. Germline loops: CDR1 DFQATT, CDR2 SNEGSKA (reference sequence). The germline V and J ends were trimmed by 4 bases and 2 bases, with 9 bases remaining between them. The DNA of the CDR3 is TGCAGTGCTAAACAGGGTACCTACAATGAGCAGTTCTTC. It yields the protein CSAKQGTYNEQFF.

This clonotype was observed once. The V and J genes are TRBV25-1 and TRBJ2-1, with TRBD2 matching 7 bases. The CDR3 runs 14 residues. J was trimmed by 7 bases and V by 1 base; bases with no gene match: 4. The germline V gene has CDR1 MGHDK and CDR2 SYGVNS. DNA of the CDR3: TGTGCCAGCAGTGAATGGGAGGGTTGGAATGAGCAGTTCTTC. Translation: CASSEWEGWNEQFF.

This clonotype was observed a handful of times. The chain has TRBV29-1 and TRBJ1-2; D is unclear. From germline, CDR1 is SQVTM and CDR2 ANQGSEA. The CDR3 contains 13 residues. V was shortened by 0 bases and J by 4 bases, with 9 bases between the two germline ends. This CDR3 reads CSVEESGSYGYTF. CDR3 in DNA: TGCAGCGTTGAAGAGTCCGGGTCCTATGGCTACACCTTC.

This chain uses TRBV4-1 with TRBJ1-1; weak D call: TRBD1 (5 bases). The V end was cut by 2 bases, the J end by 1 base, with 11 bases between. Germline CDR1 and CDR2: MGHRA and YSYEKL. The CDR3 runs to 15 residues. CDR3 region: CASSQIEGPNTEAFF. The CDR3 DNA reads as TGCGCCAGCAGCCAAATCGAGGGACCGAACACTGAAGCTTTCTTT.

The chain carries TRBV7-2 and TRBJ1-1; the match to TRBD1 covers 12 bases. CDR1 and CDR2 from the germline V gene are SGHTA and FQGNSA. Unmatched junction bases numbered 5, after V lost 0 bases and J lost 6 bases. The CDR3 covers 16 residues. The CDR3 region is CASSLALGTGGAEAFF. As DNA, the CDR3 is TGTGCCAGCAGCTTAGCGCTCGGGACAGGGGGCGCTGAAGCTTTCTTT.

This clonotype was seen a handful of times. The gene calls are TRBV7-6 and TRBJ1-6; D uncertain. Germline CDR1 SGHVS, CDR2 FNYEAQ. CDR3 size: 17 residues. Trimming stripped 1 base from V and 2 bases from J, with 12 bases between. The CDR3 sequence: CASSLEVEKTYNSPLHF. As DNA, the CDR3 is TGTGCCAGCAGCTTAGAGGTGGAAAAGACCTATAATTCACCCCTCCACTTT.

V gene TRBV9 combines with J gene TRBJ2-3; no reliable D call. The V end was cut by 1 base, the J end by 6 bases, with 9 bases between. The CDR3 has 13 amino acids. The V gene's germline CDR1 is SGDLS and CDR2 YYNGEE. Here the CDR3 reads CASSVFIQDTQYF. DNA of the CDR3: TGTGCCAGCAGCGTATTTATCCAGGATACGCAGTATTTT.

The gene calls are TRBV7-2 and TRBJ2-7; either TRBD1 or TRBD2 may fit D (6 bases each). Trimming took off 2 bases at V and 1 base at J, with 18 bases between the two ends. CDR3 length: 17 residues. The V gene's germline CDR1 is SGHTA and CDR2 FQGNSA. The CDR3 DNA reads TGTGCCAGCAGCTTACGGCCCGGGGGCACCTATTCCTACGAGCAGTACTTC. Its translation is CASSLRPGGTYSYEQYF.

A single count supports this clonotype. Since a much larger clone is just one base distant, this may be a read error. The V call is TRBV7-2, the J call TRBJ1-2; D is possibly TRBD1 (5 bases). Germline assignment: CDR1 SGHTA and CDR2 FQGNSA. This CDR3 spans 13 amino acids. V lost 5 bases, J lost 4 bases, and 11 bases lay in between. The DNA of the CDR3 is TGTGCCAGCAGCGGAGAGGGACTCTATGGCTACACCTTC. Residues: CASSGEGLYGYTF.

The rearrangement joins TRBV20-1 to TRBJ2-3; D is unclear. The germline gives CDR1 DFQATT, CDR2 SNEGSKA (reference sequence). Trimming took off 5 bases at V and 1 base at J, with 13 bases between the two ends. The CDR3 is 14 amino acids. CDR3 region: CSAVNSRGTDTQYF. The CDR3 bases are TGCAGTGCTGTAAACAGCCGGGGCACAGATACGCAGTATTTT.